A selection of T cell receptor beta chains follows, all from one sample in a study of cytomegalovirus exposure and HLA in healthy donors. Data came from immunoSEQ multiplex PCR; TCRdb stores just in-frame clones and leaves some out. Among about 140,000 clones listed, almost 85% were seen once. Sequencing was carried out using PBMCs. All receptors derive from a young man in good health and CMV-seropositive. CDR3s leave out the opening cysteine and the closing phenylalanine or tryptophan. The D gene is left open where the match is weak.

. | TRBJ2-2 | TRBV27 | ASSSPGELF
. | TRBJ1-1 | TRBV7-2 | ASSLATPNTEAF
. | TRBJ1-2 | TRBV5-5 | ASSLSGGVHT
. | TRBJ2-7 | TRBV5-1 | ASSSRQADGSLEQY
. | TRBJ1-1 | TRBV25-1 | ASSESRKLNTEAF
. | TRBJ1-1 | TRBV15 | ATSRQSPSTEAF
TRBD1 | TRBJ2-7 | TRBV7-9 | ASSLIGGVTGYS
TRBD1 | TRBJ1-1 | TRBV28 | ASSLPTVGTGGENTEAF
. | TRBJ2-5 | TRBV7-3 | ASSTGTRETQY
TRBD1 | TRBJ1-4 | TRBV6-1 | ASSDGGTGVEKLF
. | TRBJ1-1 | TRBV28 | ASTLEGGEGAF
. | TRBJ1-1 | TRBV27 | ASSLNRYLSTEAF
. | TRBJ1-5 | TRBV27 | ASSFGGSNQPQH
TRBD1 | TRBJ1-1 | TRBV5-1 | ASSGGTGNTEAF
. | TRBJ2-5 | TRBV18 | ASSPPGGETQY
TRBD1 | TRBJ1-3 | TRBV6-6 | ASSSTDRGNGNTIY
TRBD1 | TRBJ1-5 | TRBV10-3 | AIRQGLDQPQH
TRBD1 | TRBJ1-2 | TRBV27 | ASRLGRDRAGGYT
. | TRBJ1-1 | TRBV6-5 | ASRRDTEAF
. | TRBJ1-5 | TRBV5-5 | ASSLGGVYQPQH
TRBD2 | TRBJ2-1 | TRBV5-1 | ASSSPPGLAGGNEQF
. | TRBJ1-5 | TRBV19 | ASSIFEGLSNQPQH
. | TRBJ2-1 | TRBV6-1 | ASSEFSRLSYNEQF
TRBD2 | TRBJ2-1 | TRBV9 | ASSPPGLAGPLAYNEQF
. | TRBJ1-1 | TRBV5-1 | ASSLDSVNTEAF
. | TRBJ1-2 | TRBV30 | AWSGAYTYGYT
. | TRBJ2-1 | TRBV28 | ASSLQGMNNEQF
. | TRBJ2-7 | TRBV6-1 | ASSKNRDASYEQY
. | TRBJ2-1 | TRBV18 | ASSPRQANNEQF
. | TRBJ2-7 | TRBV2 | ASSVILYEQY
TRBD1 | TRBJ2-7 | TRBV27 | ASSPRDRAYEQY
TRBD1 | TRBJ1-1 | TRBV27 | ASSKLQGTEAF
. | TRBJ2-7 | TRBV30 | AWGGGSSYEQY
. | TRBJ2-3 | TRBV5-1 | ASSLGATDTQY
. | TRBJ1-1 | TRBV28 | ASSFGGASNTEAF
. | TRBJ1-1 | TRBV6-5 | ASRSLGGTEAF
. | TRBJ1-5 | TRBV5-1 | ASSHGGVGQPQH
. | TRBJ2-1 | TRBV6-1 | ASSHRTSSYNEQF
TRBD2 | TRBJ2-1 | TRBV15 | ATSRAPSGRAVNEQF
. | TRBJ1-1 | TRBV25-1 | ASSEIGHTF
. | TRBJ2-7 | TRBV2 | ASKRESFPEQY
. | TRBJ2-3 | TRBV5-1 | ASSLGTESDTQY
TRBD1 | TRBJ2-7 | TRBV10-2 | ASSWTGGRDEQY
. | TRBJ1-1 | TRBV6-5 | ASSYEDRNTEAF
. | TRBJ1-2 | TRBV28 | ASSPANYGYT
. | TRBJ1-2 | TRBV7-2 | ASSLEGYYGYT
TRBD1 | TRBJ2-7 | TRBV29-1 | SVTGGVSYEQY
TRBD2 | TRBJ2-3 | TRBV9 | ASSASGSTDTQY
TRBD1 | TRBJ2-5 | TRBV28 | ASSLGTGAEETQY
TRBD1 | TRBJ2-3 | TRBV9 | ASSGGTGITDTQY
TRBD1 | TRBJ1-5 | TRBV28 | ASNLGAGGSNQPQH
. | . | TRBV5-1 | ASSVAGGAAPYEQY
. | TRBJ2-1 | TRBV7-9 | ASSLGGETQF
. | TRBJ2-7 | TRBV21-1 | ASSKAGGVGPTEQY
. | TRBJ1-5 | TRBV28 | ASRAGGELSNQPQH
TRBD2 | . | TRBV5-1 | ASSLELAGLDDEQY